One sample yielded the 22 T cell receptor beta chains listed below, sequenced in a study of OX40 agonist ivuxolimab in advanced cancers. Only in-frame clones appear in the TCRdb table, and some are missing; sequencing was by immunoSEQ multiplex PCR. The sample consists of fewer than 30,000 clones, around nine tenths of them appearing once. Source: CD4+ or CD8+ T cells sorted from blood, taken in a trial of the OX40 agonist ivuxolimab. The receptor set was obtained from an adult with an advanced solid tumor such as melanoma, head and neck, liver or kidney cancer.

J is TRBJ2-7 and V is TRBV5-6; the D is unclear. Germline values: CDR1 SGHDT, CDR2 YYEEEE. The CDR3 spans 13 residues. V gave up 3 bases and J gave up 0 bases, with 7 bases separating them. Here the CDR3 DNA reads TGTGCCAGCAGCTCCGACGTCTCCTACGAGCAGTACTTC. Protein product: CASSSDVSYEQYF.

This clone came up once. The chain uses TRBV7-2 and TRBJ2-7; D gene ambiguous. The germline V and J ends were trimmed by 1 base and 2 bases, with 15 bases remaining between them. This CDR3 spans 16 amino acids. CDR1 and CDR2 from the germline V gene are SGHTA and FQGNSA. CDR3 region: CASSLVYSSWAYEQYF. DNA for the CDR3: TGTGCCAGCAGCTTAGTCTACTCCTCTTGGGCCTACGAGCAGTACTTC.

The CDR3 DNA is TGTGCCAGCACTCCAAAGGGGTTGTGGCCCTACGAGCAGTACTTC. Its protein is CASTPKGLWPYEQYF. The rearrangement joins TRBV19 to TRBJ2-7, with a weak D call TRBD1 (5 bases). Germline assignment: CDR1 LNHDA and CDR2 SQIVND (reference sequence). The V end was cut by 9 bases, the J end by 2 bases, with 20 bases between. The CDR3 sequence is 15 residues long. The full variable domain, completed using reference TRBV19 and TRBJ2-7, is DGGITQSPKYLFRKEGQNVTLSCEQNLNHDAMYWYRQDPGQGLRLIYYSQIVNDFQKGDIAEGYSVSREKKESFPLTVTSAQKNPTAFYLCASTPKGLWPYEQYFGPGTRLTVT.

The V and J genes are TRBV11-2 and TRBJ2-5; tentative D call: TRBD2 (5 bases). Matching the DNA end better, TRBJ2-7 makes the J call doubtful. The germline V gene encodes CDR1 SGHAT and CDR2 FQNNGV. CDR3 length: 16 residues. CDR3 protein: CASSHPPRGPNYEQYF. CDR3 nucleotides: TGTGCCAGCAGCCACCCCCCACGCGGGCCTAACTACGAGCAGTACTTC.

CDR3 sequence: CAISESLIATGELFF. The CDR3 DNA reads as TGTGCCATCAGTGAGTCGTTAATTGCTACCGGGGAGCTGTTTTTT. J is TRBJ2-2 and V is TRBV10-3; no reliable D call. Trimming removed 0 bases from V and 5 bases from J, with 10 bases in between. The CDR3 consists of 15 residues. In germline, CDR1 is ENHRY, CDR2 SYGVKD.

The V gene is TRBV29-1, the J gene TRBJ2-5; D call uncertain. The V gene's germline CDR1 is SQVTM and CDR2 ANQGSEA. This CDR3 has 12 amino acids. Deletions cut 1 base from V and 2 bases from J, with 5 bases between. CDR3 bases: TGCAGCGTTGAAGGGAATCAAGAGACCCAGTACTTC. It codes for CSVEGNQETQYF.

The chain uses TRBV11-3 and TRBJ2-1; possibly TRBD1 for D (5 bases). This CDR3 spans 13 amino acids. The germline V and J ends were trimmed by 5 bases and 10 bases, with 15 bases remaining between them. From germline, CDR1 is SGHNT and CDR2 YENEEA. CDR3 amino acids: CASSPGTTEEQFF. Written as DNA, the CDR3 is TGTGCCAGCAGCCCTGGAACGACAGAGGAGCAGTTCTTC.

The chain uses TRBV7-2 and TRBJ2-1; TRBD2 might be the D (6 bases). The V end lost 5 bases, the J end lost 8 bases, and 25 bases lay between the germline ends. The CDR3 sequence is 17 residues long. CDR1 is SGHTA and CDR2 is FQGNSA in the germline V gene. The chain's CDR3 is CASSAVLQGLLPDEQFF. Written as DNA, the CDR3 is TGTGCCAGCAGCGCCGTGCTGCAAGGACTACTCCCTGATGAGCAGTTCTTC. The full variable domain, in which reference TRBV7-2 and TRBJ2-1 provide the parts outside the CDR3, is GAGVSQSPSNKVTEKGKDVELRCDPISGHTALYWYRQSLGQGLEFLIYFQGNSAPDKSGLPSDRFSAERTGGSVSTLTIQRTQQEDSAVYLCASSAVLQGLLPDEQFFGPGTRLTVL.

This clone was picked up one time. The V and J genes are TRBV4-2 and TRBJ2-1; a possible D gene is TRBD2 (5 bases). CDR1 is LGHNA and CDR2 is YNFKEQ in the germline V gene. The V end was cut by 8 bases, the J end by 4 bases, with 12 bases between. CDR3 size: 13 residues. The CDR3 loop reads CASEGYPYNEQFF. The CDR3 DNA sequence: TGTGCCAGCGAGGGTTACCCTTACAATGAGCAGTTCTTC.

This clone was recorded once. This chain links TRBV5-1 with TRBJ2-2; D gene unclear. The CDR3 has 15 residues. The V gene lost 4 bases and the J gene lost 7 bases, with 17 bases spanning the gap. CDR1 is SGHRS, CDR2 YFSETQ, per germline. CDR3 coding DNA: TGCGCCAGCAGCACGGACGTAGCCCCCAACGGGGAGCTGTTTTTT. This encodes CASSTDVAPNGELFF. The full variable domain, completed using reference TRBV5-1 and TRBJ2-2, is KAGVTQTPRYLIKTRGQQVTLSCSPISGHRSVSWYQQTPGQGLQFLFEYFSETQRNKGNFPGRFSGRQFSNSRSEMNVSTLELGDSALYLCASSTDVAPNGELFFGEGSRLTVL.

The rearrangement links TRBV15 to TRBJ1-4, with unresolved D. Trimming cost V 1 base and J 0 bases, with 9 bases left between them. The germline V gene has CDR1 LNHNV and CDR2 YYDKDF (reference sequence). This CDR3 region has 16 residues. CDR3 sequence (DNA): TGTGCCACCAGCAGAGTAATGGGAGCAACTAATGAAAAACTGTTTTTT. It encodes CATSRVMGATNEKLFF.

The rearrangement joins TRBV19 to TRBJ1-5, with a possible D match to TRBD1 (6 bases). From germline, CDR1 is LNHDA and CDR2 SQIVND (reference sequence). The CDR3 consists of 15 residues. Trimming pared 4 bases from V and 0 bases from J, leaving 10 bases between. In nucleotides, the CDR3 is TGTGCCAGTAGTAACGGGGGCCTTAGCAATCAGCCCCAGCATTTT. Amino acids: CASSNGGLSNQPQHF.

This chain uses TRBV19 with TRBJ2-7, with D maybe TRBD1 (6 bases). Germline CDR1 is LNHDA and CDR2 is SQIVND (reference sequence). CDR3 length equals 14 residues. Trimming stripped 5 bases from V and 0 bases from J, with 11 bases between. This CDR3 is CASSYRDNSYEQYF. The CDR3 region has the DNA TGTGCCAGTAGTTACCGGGACAACTCCTACGAGCAGTACTTC.

The chain couples TRBV11-3 to TRBJ2-3, with TRBD2 matching 14 bases. The V gene's germline CDR1 is SGHNT and CDR2 YENEEA. The CDR3 is 16 amino acids. J gave up 6 bases and V 5 bases, and 7 bases lay outside the gene matches. CDR3 region: CASSVGGLAGADTQYF. The CDR3 nucleotides are TGTGCCAGCAGCGTAGGGGGACTAGCGGGAGCTGATACGCAGTATTTT.

The chain joins TRBV19 to TRBJ2-5; 14 bases align to TRBD2. CDR3 size: 18 residues. Germline-derived CDR1 and CDR2 are LNHDA and SQIVND (reference sequence). The ends lost 3 bases at V and 5 bases at J; junction bases unmatched: 11. In DNA form, the CDR3 reads TGTGCCAGTAGTATCGGACTAGCGGGAGGTCACGTAGTGGAGACCCAGTACTTC. Protein sequence: CASSIGLAGGHVVETQYF.

This chain links TRBV7-2 with TRBJ2-4; no clear D. This CDR3 is built from 13 residues. CDR1 and CDR2 from the germline V gene are SGHTA and FQGNSA. V lost 5 bases, J lost 1 base, and 6 bases lay in between. CDR3 protein: CASSPPAKNIQYF. The CDR3 DNA reads as TGTGCCAGCAGCCCACCCGCCAAAAACATTCAGTACTTC.

V and J are TRBV28 and TRBJ2-3; possibly TRBD1 for D (6 bases). Germline CDR1 reads MDHEN; CDR2 reads SYDVKM. This CDR3 spans 14 amino acids. The ends were cut back, 3 bases at V and 4 bases at J, with 11 bases in the middle. The CDR3 loop reads CASSFTGFPDTQYF. CDR3 nucleotide sequence: TGTGCCAGCAGTTTTACAGGGTTTCCAGATACGCAGTATTTT.

This sequence joins TRBV28 and TRBJ1-5; TRBD1 might be the D (6 bases). The length of the CDR3 is 15 residues. Trimming left V 4 bases short and J 7 bases short, with 17 bases between. Germline CDR1 MDHEN, CDR2 SYDVKM. The CDR3 sequence is CASSSPGGAGQPQHF. The CDR3 nucleotides read TGTGCCAGCAGTTCCCCCGGGGGGGCAGGGCAGCCCCAGCATTTT.

The chain couples TRBV7-9 to TRBJ1-1, with TRBD1 as a possible D gene (5 bases). The CDR3 is 12 residues long. CDR1 and CDR2 (germline): SEHNR, FQNEAQ (reference sequence). Trimming left V 5 bases short and J 11 bases short, with 15 bases between. This CDR3 reads CASSRDSRVAFF. The CDR3 DNA reads as TGTGCCAGCAGCCGAGACTCCAGGGTGGCTTTCTTT.

This sequence joins TRBV28 and TRBJ1-5, with D uncertain. The CDR3 has 15 amino acids. Per the germline V gene, CDR1 is MDHEN and CDR2 is SYDVKM. V gave up 7 bases and J gave up 6 bases, with 19 bases separating them. The CDR3 spells CASIGTGFSGQPQHF. CDR3 in DNA: TGTGCCAGCATCGGAACCGGGTTTAGCGGTCAGCCCCAGCATTTT.

The rearrangement uses TRBV21-1 and TRBJ1-1. TRBV21-1 is designated a pseudogene. CDR3 length equals 13 residues. CDR3 in amino acids: CASSWEGRTEAFF. DNA for the CDR3: TGTGCCAGCAGCTGGGAGGGCCGGACTGAAGCTTTCTTT.

The chain recombines TRBV13 with TRBJ2-7; D unclear. The germline V and J ends were trimmed by 7 bases and 6 bases, with 13 bases remaining between them. This CDR3 is 12 amino acids long. Germline lookup yields CDR1 PRHDT and CDR2 FYEKMQ (reference sequence). The CDR3 reads CASTSRAGEQYF. The CDR3 DNA follows: TGTGCCAGCACCTCCCGAGCAGGCGAGCAGTACTTC.